This T cell receptor (beta chain) was recorded in a study of cytomegalovirus exposure and HLA in healthy donors. The CDR3 extends over 16 amino acids. The V end was cut by 6 bases, the J end by 3 bases, with 21 bases between. Germline CDR1 is ENHRY and CDR2 is SYGVKD. A remark on this clone: What it binds is not known.

PCR primers comprised 60 Vbeta and 13 Jbeta primers. The repertoire was sequenced with immunoSEQ multiplex PCR; TCRdb's copy has only in-frame clones and lacks some. The sample shows some 130,000 clones, roughly four fifths of them seen only once. Study-level results: In vitro experiments confirmed that a few CMV-associated chains were specific for CMV antigens. Accurate predictions that matched the HLA-A and HLA-B alleles of most subjects were reportedly made from TCR beta sequences. Some V segments (TRBV6-2 and TRBV6-3 among them) were excluded as indistinguishable.

The chain carries TRBV10-3 and TRBJ2-7; D is possibly TRBD2 (5 bases). The origin of this receptor is a woman aged 45-60 years in good health and CMV-seropositive. Sequenced sample: PBMCs. The CDR3 protein is CAISLAPDLSLYEQYF. The CDR3 DNA is TGTGCCATCAGCCTAGCCCCGGACTTATCCCTCTACGAGCAGTACTTC.